What follows are 2 T cell receptor beta chains derived from one specimen sequenced in a study of OX40 agonist ivuxolimab in advanced cancers. Some clones are missing from TCRdb's copy, which holds only in-frame ones; the method was immunoSEQ multiplex PCR. The table has tens of thousands of clones, 75% to 90% seen once. Sequences were derived from CD4+ or CD8+ T cells sorted from blood, sampled in a trial of the OX40 agonist ivuxolimab. These receptors all come from an adult with an advanced solid tumor such as melanoma, head and neck, liver or kidney cancer.

J is TRBJ1-2 and V is TRBV19, with TRBD1 matching over 8 bases. The V gene end was trimmed by 6 bases and the J gene end by 1 base; junction bases not matched to a gene: 4. The CDR3 length is 14 residues. Per the germline V gene, CDR1 is LNHDA and CDR2 is SQIVND (reference sequence). The DNA for the CDR3 is TGTGCCAGTAGCCAGGGGGCGGATAACTATGGCTACACCTTC. Its protein product is CASSQGADNYGYTF. Full variable domain (outside the CDR3, taken from reference TRBV19 and TRBJ1-2): DGGITQSPKYLFRKEGQNVTLSCEQNLNHDAMYWYRQDPGQGLRLIYYSQIVNDFQKGDIAEGYSVSREKKESFPLTVTSAQKNPTAFYLCASSQGADNYGYTFGSGTRLTVV.

This chain joins TRBV5-6 and TRBJ1-1; D gene unclear. The V end was cut by 3 bases, the J end by 4 bases, with 10 bases between. Germline-derived CDR1 and CDR2 are SGHDT and YYEEEE. CDR3 length: 13 residues. CDR3 loop: CASSSRLGTEAFF. CDR3 bases: TGTGCCAGCAGCTCTCGATTAGGCACTGAAGCTTTCTTT.